This entry lists 27 T cell receptor beta chains sequenced from one sample in a study of T cells and copy number aberrations in small-cell lung cancer. The data were produced by immunoSEQ multiplex PCR, yet TCRdb's version contains in-frame clones alone and is incomplete. The sample gives more than 5,000 clones, 60% to 80% of which show up once; 8.5% to 10% is in the top ten. Specimen: tumor tissue. The source is a man aged 45 to 65 with small cell lung cancer.

This clone has more than one count but fewer than ten. This chain uses TRBV6-5 with TRBJ2-7; D is possibly TRBD2 (6 bases). V was shortened by 0 bases and J by 7 bases, with 16 bases between the two germline ends. The CDR3 is 15 amino acids. CDR1 MNHEY and CDR2 SVGAGI come from the germline V gene. The CDR3 loop reads CASSYSYQGLGEQYF. CDR3 DNA sequence: TGTGCCAGCAGTTACTCGTATCAGGGACTGGGGGAGCAGTACTTC.

This chain connects TRBV7-6 to TRBJ2-5; the D gene is possibly TRBD1 (6 bases). The tail of the sequence fits TRBJ2-7 better, so the J call may be wrong. Germline V gene lookup returns CDR1 SGHVS and CDR2 FNYEAQ. This CDR3 is 15 amino acids long. Here the CDR3 reads CASSSWVGATDEQYF. In DNA form, the CDR3 reads TGTGCCAGCAGCTCATGGGTGGGGGCCACAGACGAGCAGTACTTC.

This clone was detected only a few times. The V call is TRBV5-8, the J call TRBJ2-1; TRBD1 matches 8 bases. The trim removed 6 bases at V and 7 bases at J, leaving 15 bases unmatched. The CDR3 has 16 residues. CDR1 SGHTS and CDR2 YDEGEE come from the germline V gene. Written as DNA, the CDR3 is TGTGCCAGCACCCCCGGGCTGCAGGGGGCCATTAATGAGCAGTTCTTC. Its protein product is CASTPGLQGAINEQFF.

The J gene is TRBJ2-1, the V gene TRBV7-9; 8 bases line up with TRBD1. Losses at the gene ends were 2 bases for V and 8 bases for J; bases not matched to a gene: 2. This CDR3 is 13 amino acids long. CDR1 SEHNR and CDR2 FQNEAQ come from the germline V gene (reference sequence). Here the CDR3 reads CASSLTDRDEQFF. The CDR3, as DNA: TGTGCCAGCAGCTTAACGGACAGGGATGAGCAGTTCTTC.

In this sample, this clone turned up once. This sequence joins TRBV28 and TRBJ2-6, with D uncertain. Deletions cut 7 bases from V and 1 base from J, with 5 bases between. The CDR3 covers 13 residues. From germline, CDR1 is MDHEN and CDR2 SYDVKM. The CDR3 sequence: CASNLSGANVLTF. In nucleotides, the CDR3 is TGTGCCAGCAACTTGTCTGGGGCCAACGTCCTGACTTTC.

The chain recombines TRBV28 with TRBJ1-2, with D possibly matching TRBD1 (6 bases). CDR1 is MDHEN, CDR2 SYDVKM, per germline. The CDR3 totals 16 residues. Trimming took 5 bases from V and 5 from J, leaving 21 bases between them. The CDR3 region has the DNA TGTGCCAGCAGTAGCCCAGGGGCCCGTCAGGATTATGGCTACACCTTC. As protein: CASSSPGARQDYGYTF.

The genes are TRBV5-1 and TRBJ1-1; 7 bases match TRBD1. Germline values: CDR1 SGHRS, CDR2 YFSETQ. The CDR3 is 16 residues long. V gave up 4 bases and J gave up 5 bases; unmatched junction bases: 14. CDR3 loop: CASSPKTGLWSTEAFF. CDR3 nucleotide sequence: TGCGCCAGCAGCCCGAAGACAGGGCTTTGGAGTACTGAAGCTTTCTTT.

V gene TRBV5-3 combines with J gene TRBJ2-7; 7 nucleotides match TRBD2. TRBV5-3 is given ORF status, its function remaining uncertain. The CDR3 is 14 amino acids. V dropped 3 bases and J dropped 2; count of bases not matched to a gene: 5. In DNA, the CDR3 is TGTGCCAGAAGCTCGGGAGGACTCCCCTACGAGCAGTACTTC. As protein: CARSSGGLPYEQYF.

CDR3 nucleotides: TGTGCCAGCTCGCGAACTAGCATTGTAGGAGATACGCAGTATTTT. Translated: CASSRTSIVGDTQYF. The chain links TRBV18 to TRBJ2-3; possibly TRBD2 for D (6 bases). The CDR3 runs to 15 residues. V lost 6 bases and J lost 5, with 18 bases in between. Germline CDR1 reads KGHSH; CDR2 reads LQKENI.

The chain uses TRBV12-2 and TRBJ1-1. TRBV12-2 counts as a pseudogene. The CDR3 is 9 amino acids. CDR3 DNA sequence: TGTGCAAGTTTGGCTGAAGCTTTCTTT. Amino acid sequence: CASLAEAFF.

The chain is built from TRBV28 and TRBJ2-5; perhaps TRBD1 as D (5 bases). From germline, CDR1 is MDHEN and CDR2 SYDVKM. The V end was cut by 3 bases, the J end by 5 bases, with 13 bases between. This CDR3 contains 14 residues. The DNA for the CDR3 is TGTGCCAGCAGTTTTGTGCAGGGCTGGGAGACCCAGTACTTC. Translation gives CASSFVQGWETQYF.

This clone is labeled large (0.1 to 1%). The chain is built from TRBV6-5 and TRBJ1-1; 7 positions match TRBD1. This CDR3 comprises 15 residues. Trimming removed 2 bases from V and 5 bases from J; junction bases left unmatched: 8. Looked up from germline, CDR1 is MNHEY and CDR2 is SVGAGI. CDR3 residues: CASSYRGRGGTEAFF. The CDR3 bases are TGTGCCAGCAGTTACCGGGGCAGGGGGGGGACTGAAGCTTTCTTT.

This sequence joins TRBV20-1 and TRBJ1-5; D gene unclear. The CDR3 has 11 residues. V lost 2 bases to trimming and J lost 6 bases, with 5 bases between them. CDR1 and CDR2 (germline): DFQATT, SNEGSKA (reference sequence). The CDR3 here is CSARFGQPQHF. CDR3 bases: TGCAGTGCTAGATTTGGTCAGCCCCAGCATTTT.

This clone has a handful of counts. V and J are TRBV5-1 and TRBJ1-3; D is unclear. CDR1 SGHRS and CDR2 YFSETQ come from the germline V gene. The CDR3 is made up of 15 amino acids. V gave up 0 bases and J gave up 0 bases, with 7 bases separating them. CDR3 DNA sequence: TGCGCCAGCAGCTTGGGAGACTTCTCTGGAAACACCATATATTTT. Amino acids: CASSLGDFSGNTIYF.

The CDR3 nucleotides are TGTTCTACGGGGGTCAATGAGCAGTTCTTC. Protein sequence: CSTGVNEQFF. The J gene is TRBJ2-1, the V gene TRBV30; D may be TRBD2 (6 bases). The CDR3 sequence is 10 residues long. Germline values: CDR1 GTSNPN, CDR2 SVGIG (reference sequence).

By share, this clone ranks as medium-sized. The same CDR3 can be traced to other DNA sequences in this sample. This chain links TRBV11-2 with TRBJ2-2; unclear D gene. The V gene lost 0 bases and the J gene lost 3 bases, with 2 bases spanning the gap. The germline V gene encodes CDR1 SGHAT and CDR2 FQNNGV. There are 13 residues in the CDR3. Here the CDR3 DNA reads TGTGCCAGCAGCTTAGAGTACACCGGGGAGCTGTTTTTT. It yields the protein CASSLEYTGELFF.

The V call is TRBV19, the J call TRBJ2-1, with D possibly being TRBD2 (6 bases). Germline assignment: CDR1 LNHDA and CDR2 SQIVND (reference sequence). The CDR3 is 15 amino acids. Trimming removed 2 bases from V and 7 bases from J, with 15 bases in between. CDR3: CASSIRRDRGNEQFF. The DNA for the CDR3 is TGTGCCAGTAGTATACGGCGGGATAGAGGGAATGAGCAGTTCTTC.

This clone was counted once. This chain joins TRBV4-2 and TRBJ1-1, with D unclear. The CDR3 runs to 16 residues. The germline V and J ends were trimmed by 0 bases and 0 bases, with 11 bases remaining between them. Germline-derived CDR1 and CDR2 are LGHNA and YNFKEQ. Here the CDR3 reads CASSQDGPTMNTEAFF. DNA for the CDR3: TGTGCCAGCAGCCAAGATGGGCCTACAATGAACACTGAAGCTTTCTTT.

With regard to this clone: One base away lies a much larger clone, so this may be a sequencing read error. V and J are TRBV7-6 and TRBJ1-2; no reliable D call. Trimming took 2 bases from V and 0 from J, leaving 13 bases between them. This CDR3 contains 16 residues. Germline lookup yields CDR1 SGHVS and CDR2 FNYEAQ. The DNA of the CDR3 is TGTGCCAGCAGCTTACCATCCACAGTAGCTAACTATGGCTACACCTTC. This codes for CASSLPSTVANYGYTF. The full variable domain, its missing parts supplied by reference TRBV7-6 and TRBJ1-2, is GAGVSQSPRYKVTKRGQDVALRCDPISGHVSLYWYRQALGQGPEFLTYFNYEAQQDKSGLPNDRFSAERPEGSISTLTIQRTEQRDSAMYRCASSLPSTVANYGYTFGSGTRLTVV.

This clone was recorded a few times. The germline gene is not matched at one end of the junction; a read error may be the cause. The V call is TRBV11-2, the J call TRBJ2-1; D not certain. Germline CDR1 is SGHAT and CDR2 is FQNNGV. The CDR3 consists of 12 residues. The CDR3 bases are TGTGCCAGCACCTTAATGCGGAATGAGCAGTTCTTC. This translates into CASTLMRNEQFF.

The rearrangement uses TRBV19 and TRBJ2-3; TRBD2 aligns across 14 bases. V shed 7 bases, J shed 3 bases, and the junction held 12 bases outside the gene matches. This CDR3 has 18 amino acids. CDR1 and CDR2 from the germline V gene are LNHDA and SQIVND (reference sequence). The CDR3 nucleotides are TGTGCCAGTATTCATAAAGGGACTAGCGGGAGAGGTACAGATACGCAGTATTTT. Translation gives CASIHKGTSGRGTDTQYF. Using reference TRBV19 and TRBJ2-3 for the parts outside the CDR3, the full variable domain is DGGITQSPKYLFRKEGQNVTLSCEQNLNHDAMYWYRQDPGQGLRLIYYSQIVNDFQKGDIAEGYSVSREKKESFPLTVTSAQKNPTAFYLCASIHKGTSGRGTDTQYFGPGTRLTVL.

This chain joins TRBV29-1 and TRBJ1-2; 8 bases fit TRBD1. Germline V gene lookup returns CDR1 SQVTM and CDR2 ANQGSEA. The J segment lost 5 bases and the V segment lost 4 bases, leaving 6 bases of the junction unmatched. There are 13 residues in the CDR3. The CDR3: CSVVADRAYGYTF. CDR3 DNA sequence: TGCAGCGTTGTAGCGGACAGGGCTTATGGCTACACCTTC.

V gene TRBV7-8 combines with J gene TRBJ1-2, with 7 nucleotides matching TRBD1. This CDR3 is 14 amino acids long. With V trimmed by 0 bases and J by 8 bases, 6 bases remained unmatched. Germline V gives CDR1 SGHVS, CDR2 FQNEAQ. CDR3 sequence (DNA): TGTGCCAGCAGCTTAGCGTTGGGGACAGCGGGCTACACCTTC. Encoded protein: CASSLALGTAGYTF. The full variable domain, completed using reference TRBV7-8 and TRBJ1-2, is GAGVSQSPRYKVAKRGQDVALRCDPISGHVSLFWYQQALGQGPEFLTYFQNEAQLDKSGLPSDRFFAERPEGSVSTLKIQRTQQEDSAVYLCASSLALGTAGYTFGSGTRLTVV.

The chain combines TRBV27 with TRBJ2-5, with 7 bases aligning to TRBD2. With 0 bases clipped from V and 5 bases from J, the junction kept 9 bases outside the gene matches. Germline assignment: CDR1 MNHEY and CDR2 SMNVEV (reference sequence). The length of the CDR3 is 16 residues. The CDR3 DNA is TGTGCCAGCAGTTTATCCGGCGGGAGACGCGGGGAGACCCAGTACTTC. Amino acid sequence: CASSLSGGRRGETQYF.

DNA of the CDR3: TGTGCCTGGAAGCGGAAAGCTAATGAAAAACTGTTTTTT. Translating gives CAWKRKANEKLFF. The chain carries TRBV30 and TRBJ1-4; no definite D call. The CDR3 is made up of 13 amino acids. The germline gives CDR1 GTSNPN, CDR2 SVGIG (reference sequence). Trimming cost V 4 bases and J 3 bases, with 9 bases left between them.

The genes are TRBV7-2 and TRBJ1-1, with D perhaps matching TRBD1 (6 bases). V gave up 5 bases and J gave up 4 bases, with 14 bases separating them. Per germline, CDR1 SGHTA and CDR2 FQGNSA. The CDR3 is 14 residues long. The CDR3 DNA reads as TGTGCCAGCAGCCTGGACAGTGGGGCCACTGAAGCTTTCTTT. Amino acid sequence: CASSLDSGATEAFF.

On this clone itself: A junction boundary mismatches the germline segment, possibly from a read error. This sequence joins TRBV4-1 and TRBJ1-2, with D possibly matching TRBD1 (6 bases). The CDR3 has 16 residues. Germline CDR1 is MGHRA and CDR2 is YSYEKL. In DNA, the CDR3 is TGCGCCAGCAGCCAAGTCGGGCAGGGGCGTTACTATGGCTATACCTTC. As protein: CASSQVGQGRYYGYTF.